The present T cell receptor (beta chain) was sequenced within a study of tumor-infiltrating lymphocytes in primary liver carcinoma. Comment on this clonotype: Germline is not matched at one junction end, which may reflect a read error.

The input was 450 to 500 ng total RNA; TCR beta cDNA was made from it with a constant-region primer. Libraries for TCR beta were built through three nested multiplex PCR rounds, which together made up a slightly modified ARM-PCR procedure. TRBV1-TRBV30 forward primers and a C-beta reverse primer were used in the first two PCR rounds, which each ran for ten to eleven cycles. MiXCR, applied by TCRdb to the multiplex PCR reads, yields one record per CDR3 protein. The sample includes about 37,000 distinct CDR3 sequences, 60% to 80% of them seen just once. Co-extracting RNA and DNA was done with about 18-33 mg of unsorted bulk tissue as input. Germline V CDR1 and CDR2: MDHEN, SYDVKM. The length of the CDR3 is 12 residues.

The receptor's source is a man in his forties with primary liver carcinoma and hepatitis B virus infection. The chain carries TRBV28 and TRBJ1-1; D is unclear. Sequenced sample: tumor-adjacent normal liver tissue. The CDR3 coding sequence is TGTGCCAGCAATTTACCGAACACTGAAGCTTTCTTT. This gives the protein CASNLPNTEAFF.